The 18 T cell receptor beta chains below all came from one sample that was sequenced in a study of T cells after yellow fever vaccination. One entry per CDR3 protein results from TCRdb running MiXCR on the 5' RACE reads. The sample contains 250,000 or so distinct CDR3 sequences, roughly 3.5% of which appear only once. The sample consisted of PBMCs, taken 15 days after the yellow fever booster vaccination. All receptors come from a man in his late teens or twenties who received the YFV17D yellow fever vaccine.

This clonotype was counted many times. The chain has TRBV5-1 and TRBJ2-3, with 7 positions matching TRBD1. V lost 0 bases and J lost 0; bases outside the gene matches: 1. CDR1 and CDR2 from the germline V gene are SGHRS and YFSETQ. The CDR3 spans 15 residues. CDR3 residues: CASSLGDSSTDTQYF. The DNA for the CDR3 is TGCGCCAGCAGCTTGGGGGACAGCAGCACAGATACGCAGTATTTT.

This clonotype was seen at least ten times. The chain combines TRBV28 with TRBJ2-3; maybe TRBD1 (5 bases). CDR3 length: 16 residues. Germline-derived CDR1 and CDR2 are MDHEN and SYDVKM. V dropped 6 bases and J dropped 0 bases, with 16 bases sitting between them. CDR3 residues: CASRAPRAPSTDTQYF. The DNA of the CDR3 is TGTGCCAGCAGGGCCCCCAGGGCTCCTAGCACAGATACGCAGTATTTT.

This clonotype was counted at least ten times. This rearrangement joins TRBV7-2 to TRBJ2-7; the D gene is possibly TRBD2 (7 bases). V gave up 1 base and J gave up 6 bases, with 13 bases separating them. This CDR3 has 14 residues. The germline V gene has CDR1 SGHTA and CDR2 FQGNSA. CDR3: CASSLVKGGREQYV. CDR3 sequence (DNA): TGTGCCAGCAGCTTAGTAAAGGGGGGGCGCGAGCAGTACGTC.

This clonotype was observed many times. This chain links TRBV7-9 with TRBJ1-5; D might be TRBD1 (5 bases). V lost 5 bases, J lost 9 bases, and 20 bases lay in between. In germline, CDR1 is SEHNR, CDR2 FQNEAQ (reference sequence). The CDR3 has 15 amino acids. CDR3 in amino acids: CASSRIQAGESPQHF. The CDR3, as DNA: TGTGCCAGCAGCCGTATACAGGCGGGGGAGTCGCCCCAGCATTTT.

This clonotype was counted at least ten times. The chain has TRBV4-1 and TRBJ1-5; D not certain. This CDR3 comprises 15 residues. V dropped 0 bases and J dropped 6 bases, with 12 bases sitting between them. Germline V gives CDR1 MGHRA, CDR2 YSYEKL. The CDR3 region is CASSQDGGNRQPQHF. For the CDR3, the DNA is TGCGCCAGCAGCCAAGATGGAGGGAACCGTCAGCCCCAGCATTTT.

The rearrangement links TRBV7-2 to TRBJ2-7, with 8 bases lining up with TRBD1. V lost 4 bases to trimming and J lost 6 bases; unmatched junction nucleotides: 5. This CDR3 contains 13 residues. The germline V gene has CDR1 SGHTA and CDR2 FQGNSA. As DNA, the CDR3 is TGTGCCAGCAGCTCCACAGGGACAGGCGAGCAGTACTTC. This translates into CASSSTGTGEQYF.

Ten or more counts support this clonotype. This chain joins TRBV7-2 and TRBJ2-1; D call uncertain. Germline V gene sequence: CDR1 SGHTA, CDR2 FQGNSA. The CDR3 consists of 11 residues. V shed 3 bases and J shed 10 bases, with 7 bases lying between them. The CDR3 DNA sequence: TGTGCCAGCAGCTTCGCAATCGAGCAGTTCTTC. It encodes CASSFAIEQFF.

This clonotype showed up many times. The rearrangement links TRBV7-8 to TRBJ1-1; no definite D call. The CDR3 totals 15 residues. Trimming removed 2 bases at V and 1 base at J, with 11 bases between. Germline values: CDR1 SGHVS, CDR2 FQNEAQ. CDR3 DNA sequence: TGTGCCAGCAGCTTATACGACGGACCGAACACTGAAGCTTTCTTT. Amino acid sequence: CASSLYDGPNTEAFF.

This clonotype was observed many times. This chain links TRBV7-2 with TRBJ2-1, with 13 bases fitting TRBD2. CDR3 length equals 17 residues. Per the germline V gene, CDR1 is SGHTA and CDR2 is FQGNSA. The trim removed 4 bases at V and 2 bases at J, leaving 5 bases unmatched. The CDR3 DNA sequence: TGTGCCAGCAGCTCGGGGACTAGCGGGGAAGCCTACAATGAGCAGTTCTTC. This gives the protein CASSSGTSGEAYNEQFF.

This clonotype was recorded at least ten times. This sequence joins TRBV5-1 and TRBJ2-2; tentative D call: TRBD2 (5 bases). V lost 3 bases and J 4 bases, leaving 13 bases between the germline ends. Germline values: CDR1 SGHRS, CDR2 YFSETQ. The CDR3 extends over 15 amino acids. CDR3 protein: CASSSAGGSTGELFF. CDR3 in DNA: TGCGCCAGCAGCTCCGCAGGTGGGAGCACCGGGGAGCTGTTTTTT.

This clonotype was found many times. The chain carries TRBV29-1 and TRBJ1-5; D may be TRBD1 (5 bases). CDR3 length: 13 amino acids. Germline CDR1 reads SQVTM; CDR2 reads ANQGSEA. CDR3 nucleotides: TGCGCCGGAGCCAGGGACTTCAATCAGCCCCAGCATTTT. This gives the protein CAGARDFNQPQHF.

This clonotype showed up many times. The chain is built from TRBV9 and TRBJ2-3; TRBD2 matches 11 bases. CDR3 length: 17 residues. Looked up from germline, CDR1 is SGDLS and CDR2 is YYNGEE. V was pared by 3 bases and J by 5 bases, with 11 bases of the junction left unmatched. The CDR3 protein is CASSAALAGGSGDTQYF. The CDR3 DNA is TGTGCCAGCAGCGCAGCCTTAGCGGGGGGGTCGGGAGATACGCAGTATTTT.

This clonotype was detected a few times. V and J are TRBV4-3 and TRBJ1-2; D not certain. Looked up from germline, CDR1 is LGHNA and CDR2 is YSLEER. The CDR3 spans 15 residues. Trimming stripped 3 bases from V and 8 bases from J, with 19 bases between. CDR3 nucleotide sequence: TGCGCCAGCAGCCAGATGACGTCGGGTCCATGGGGCTACACCTTC. Residues: CASSQMTSGPWGYTF.

This clonotype has at least ten counts. The chain couples TRBV28 to TRBJ2-7; perhaps TRBD1 as D (6 bases). Germline V gene lookup returns CDR1 MDHEN and CDR2 SYDVKM. CDR3 length: 14 amino acids. Trimming left V 5 bases short and J 3 bases short, with 14 bases between. CDR3 nucleotide sequence: TGTGCCAGCAGTCGACCAGGGGTTGACTACGAGCAGTACGTC. Translating gives CASSRPGVDYEQYV.

This clonotype came up many times. The chain is built from TRBV5-6 and TRBJ1-1; D might be TRBD1 (5 bases). The germline V and J ends were trimmed by 5 bases and 1 base, with 9 bases remaining between them. Germline assignment: CDR1 SGHDT and CDR2 YYEEEE. The CDR3 loop spans 13 amino acids. CDR3 sequence: CASRGEGNTEAFF. The CDR3 nucleotides read TGTGCCAGCAGGGGGGAAGGGAACACTGAAGCTTTCTTT.

This clonotype was picked up many times. The chain combines TRBV20-1 with TRBJ1-2; a possible D gene is TRBD1 (6 bases). V lost 6 bases and J 4 bases, leaving 18 bases between the germline ends. This CDR3 region has 14 residues. Per germline, CDR1 DFQATT and CDR2 SNEGSKA (reference sequence). Written as DNA, the CDR3 is TGCAGTGCGCTGGGGGGGCGGTCTGTCTATGGCTACACCTTC. Translation: CSALGGRSVYGYTF.

CDR3 bases: TGCGCCAGCAAGACGGGGGCTGGGGCCAACGTCCTGACTTTC. Protein: CASKTGAGANVLTF. The chain links TRBV5-1 to TRBJ2-6; D is perhaps TRBD2 (6 bases). The CDR3 covers 14 residues. Germline CDR1 and CDR2: SGHRS and YFSETQ. Trimming removed 6 bases from V and 2 bases from J, with 9 bases in between.

This clonotype appeared many times. V is TRBV12-3 or TRBV12-4 and J is TRBJ2-3; 9 nucleotides agree with TRBD2. Germline trimming cut 3 bases from V and 4 bases from J; bases unmatched to any gene: 8. The CDR3 consists of 16 residues. The CDR3 loop is CASSFSGTSKADTQYF. CDR3 coding DNA: TGTGCCAGCAGTTTTTCCGGGACTAGCAAGGCAGATACGCAGTATTTT.